The rows below give T cell receptor beta chains drawn from one sample of a study of T cell repertoires in cytomegalovirus infection. A single record per CDR3 protein comes from TCRdb applying MiXCR to the reads. Of approximately 550,000 distinct CDR3 sequences listed, about 15% are singletons. The sequenced sample consisted of CD8+ T cells from PBMCs. These receptor sequences come from a human donor in good health (CMV status not recorded). Some clones in this sample may be carry-over from other donors' samples. CDR3s include the opening cysteine and the closing phenylalanine or tryptophan. Fields, in order: V gene, CDR3 length, D gene, J gene, clone size, CDR3 protein, CDR3 DNA. The D gene is left open where the match is weak. Not every row has a clone size; where given, it reads once, few, many or a size class.

>TRBV6-5|15|NA|TRBJ2-1|many
CASSYSGRRSREQFF
TGTGCCAGCAGTTACTCGGGGAGGCGGAGCAGAGAGCAGTTCTTC
>TRBV20-1|17|TRBD1|TRBJ1-2|few
CSARGVTGWSHNYGYTF
TGCAGTGCTAGAGGGGTGACAGGGTGGTCCCATAACTATGGCTACACCTTC
>TRBV7-3|15|TRBD2|TRBJ2-3|few
CASSNIAGLTDTQYF
TGTGCCAGCAGCAACATAGCGGGACTCACAGATACGCAGTATTTT
>TRBV27|16|TRBD2|TRBJ2-1|NA
CASRKSSGYHYNEQFF
TGTGCCAGCAGGAAATCTAGCGGATACCATTACAATGAGCAGTTCTTC
>TRBV5-4|12|NA|TRBJ2-1|NA
CASISLEAEQFF
TGTGCCAGCATCAGCTTAGAGGCTGAGCAGTTCTTC
>TRBV28|19|TRBD2|TRBJ2-5|many
CASSQGLAGLSVWARTQYF
TGTGCCAGCAGCCAGGGACTAGCGGGACTAAGCGTCTGGGCGAGAACCCAGTACTTC
>TRBV2|15|NA|TRBJ2-3|few
CASSDYPGGTDTQYF
TGTGCCAGCAGTGACTACCCTGGCGGGACAGATACGCAGTATTTT
>TRBV24-1|15|TRBD2|TRBJ2-1|NA
CATSDSYGTRDEQFF
TGTGCCACCAGTGATTCCTACGGGACTAGAGATGAGCAGTTCTTC
>TRBV29-1|15|NA|TRBJ2-1|few
CSVEGVELGDNEQFF
TGCAGCGTTGAGGGAGTGGAACTAGGAGACAATGAGCAGTTCTTC
>TRBV7-8|13|NA|TRBJ2-7|NA
CASRGGVIYEQYF
TGTGCCAGCAGGGGCGGGGTAATCTACGAGCAGTACTTC
>TRBV11-3|17|TRBD2|TRBJ2-1|many
CASSLEASGRGYNEQFF
TGTGCCAGCAGCTTAGAGGCTAGCGGGAGGGGCTACAATGAGCAGTTCTTC
>TRBV7-3|17|NA|TRBJ1-1|few
CASSLTKGGRPNTEAFF
TGTGCCAGCAGCTTAACGAAGGGGGGCAGACCGAACACTGAAGCTTTCTTT
>TRBV7-9|15|NA|TRBJ2-7|many
CASSLGGTGLREQYF
TGTGCCAGCAGCCTTGGCGGGACGGGCCTAAGGGAGCAGTACTTC
>TRBV27|15|NA|TRBJ2-7|NA
CASRGPGISSYEQYF
TGTGCCAGCAGGGGACCGGGCATTAGTAGCTACGAGCAGTACTTC
>TRBV10-3|15|TRBD2|TRBJ2-5|NA
CAIRVKVAGGETQYF
TGTGCCATCAGGGTTAAGGTTGCGGGGGGAGAGACCCAGTACTTC
>TRBV9|15|NA|TRBJ2-3|few
CASNSEGRGGDTQYF
TGTGCCAGCAACTCTGAGGGGAGGGGGGGAGATACGCAGTATTTT
>TRBV6-1|18|TRBD1|TRBJ1-2|NA
CASSGYRDRGANSYGYTF
TGTGCCAGCAGTGGGTACCGGGACAGGGGTGCAAATTCCTATGGCTACACCTTC
>TRBV6-5|16|NA|TRBJ2-7|many
CASSFSVWGGGYEQYF
TGTGCCAGCAGTTTCAGTGTGTGGGGTGGAGGCTACGAGCAGTACTTC
>TRBV27|12|NA|TRBJ1-2|few
CASSSPPDGYTF
TGTGCCAGCAGTTCCCCCCCCGATGGCTACACCTTC
>TRBV24-1|18|NA|TRBJ2-1|NA
CATSVPHGKVLSYNEQFF
TGTGCCACCAGTGTCCCCCATGGGAAGGTCCTCTCCTACAATGAGCAGTTCTTC
>TRBV28|16|NA|TRBJ1-4|NA
CASSAYLGGLNEKLFF
TGTGCCAGCAGCGCGTATTTAGGGGGGTTGAATGAAAAACTGTTTTTT
>TRBV4-2|14|NA|TRBJ2-7|many
CASSQDKGAYEQYF
TGTGCCAGCAGCCAAGACAAGGGGGCCTACGAGCAGTACTTC
>TRBV6-2/TRBV6-3|16|NA|TRBJ2-5|many
CASSSGAVTYQETQYF
TGTGCCAGCAGTTCGGGCGCAGTCACGTACCAAGAGACCCAGTACTTC
>TRBV7-9|15|TRBD2|TRBJ2-7|many
CASKAGTSGSHEQYF
TGTGCCAGCAAAGCCGGGACTAGCGGGAGCCACGAGCAGTACTTC
>TRBV6-1|16|TRBD2|TRBJ2-7|many
CASTGTSGRRTYEQYF
TGTGCCAGCACCGGGACTAGCGGGAGACGGACCTACGAGCAGTACTTC
>TRBV19|16|TRBD1|TRBJ1-6|NA
CASTLGTGSYNSPLHF
TGTGCCAGTACCCTCGGGACAGGCTCCTATAATTCACCCCTCCACTTT
>TRBV28|12|TRBD1|TRBJ2-7|NA
CGGRDREDEQYF
TGCGGCGGCCGGGACAGGGAAGACGAGCAGTACTTC
>TRBV4-2|17|TRBD1|TRBJ1-4|NA
CASSQEPTGRGDEKLFF
TGTGCCAGCAGCCAAGAGCCGACAGGGAGAGGGGATGAAAAACTGTTTTTT
>TRBV7-9|14|NA|TRBJ2-7|NA
CASSPQAVSYEQYF
TGTGCCAGCAGCCCCCAGGCGGTCTCCTACGAGCAGTACTTC
>TRBV7-9|15|NA|TRBJ1-5|many
CASSSWTDSNQPQHF
TGTGCCAGCAGCAGCTGGACGGATAGCAATCAGCCCCAGCATTTT
>TRBV9|17|NA|TRBJ2-3|few
CASSVAGAGTSTDTQYF
TGTGCCAGCAGCGTAGCTGGGGCAGGGACTAGCACAGATACGCAGTATTTT
>TRBV6-1|12|NA|TRBJ1-1|NA
CASSEAAQGAFF
TGTGCCAGCAGTGAAGCTGCGCAAGGAGCTTTCTTT
>TRBV6-1|14|NA|TRBJ2-5|NA
CASNPSGEDETQYF
TGTGCCAGCAATCCATCGGGGGAGGATGAGACCCAGTACTTC
>TRBV27|15|TRBD1|TRBJ1-1|many
CASSLTGGTNTEAFF
TGTGCCAGCAGTTTAACAGGGGGAACTAACACTGAAGCTTTCTTT
>TRBV4-1|16|NA|TRBJ2-7|many
CASSQGRGLNYYEQYF
TGCGCCAGCAGCCAAGGTCGCGGCCTAAATTACTACGAGCAGTACTTC
>TRBV20-1|15|NA|TRBJ1-6|few
CSAVHRESYNSPLHF
TGCAGTGCTGTACACAGGGAATCCTATAATTCACCCCTCCACTTT
>TRBV7-2|13|NA|TRBJ2-5|many
CASSLNSQETQYF
TGTGCCAGCAGCTTGAACTCCCAAGAGACCCAGTACTTC
>TRBV19|15|TRBD1|TRBJ1-1|few
CATKDRVGVVTEAFF
TGTGCCACCAAGGACAGGGTCGGCGTCGTCACTGAAGCTTTCTTT
>TRBV7-6|18|TRBD2|TRBJ2-2|NA
CASSPVTSGSGRTGELFF
TGTGCAAGCAGCCCCGTGACTAGCGGGAGTGGTCGGACCGGGGAGCTGTTTTTT
>TRBV5-1|14|NA|TRBJ2-1|NA
CASSLLNRRDEQFF
TGCGCCAGCAGCTTGTTGAACCGGCGCGATGAGCAGTTCTTC
>TRBV28|14|TRBD1|TRBJ1-6|many
CASSLTGTNSPLHF
TGTGCCAGCAGTCTGACAGGGACTAATTCACCCCTCCACTTT
>TRBV24-1|15|NA|TRBJ2-1|few
CATPADEATYNEQFF
TGTGCCACCCCAGCGGACGAAGCGACCTACAATGAGCAGTTCTTC
>TRBV27|14|NA|TRBJ2-7|many
CASSLTGSSYEQYF
TGTGCCAGCAGTCTCACAGGGAGCTCATACGAGCAGTACTTC
>TRBV4-2|17|TRBD2|TRBJ2-3|many
CASSLETRGGRTDTQYF
TGTGCCAGCAGCCTCGAGACGCGGGGGGGCAGGACAGATACGCAGTATTTT
>TRBV29-1|13|TRBD1|TRBJ1-1|few
CSAYRGVNTEAFF
TGCAGCGCCTACAGGGGAGTGAACACTGAAGCTTTCTTT
>TRBV20-1|15|NA|TRBJ2-3|NA
CSAREGARGSDTQYF
TGCAGTGCTAGAGAGGGGGCCCGGGGAAGCGATACGCAGTATTTT
>TRBV4-2|15|NA|TRBJ2-7|NA
CASSQEKGSPYEQYF
TGTGCCAGCAGCCAAGAAAAAGGTTCCCCCTACGAGCAGTACTTC
>TRBV7-3|14|TRBD2|TRBJ2-7|few
CASSEAGGGYEQYF
TGTGCCAGCAGCGAAGCGGGGGGCGGGTACGAGCAGTACTTC
>TRBV19|18|NA|TRBJ1-2|few
CASSSRLWTVLTGYGYTF
TGTGCCAGTAGCAGTCGGCTTTGGACGGTCTTGACTGGCTATGGCTACACCTTC
>TRBV27|14|TRBD1|TRBJ1-5|many
CASSGQGAHQPQHF
TGTGCCAGTTCGGGGCAGGGGGCGCACCAGCCCCAGCATTTT
>TRBV9|20|TRBD1|TRBJ1-2|few
CASSDPILRDRPLDSYGYTF
TGTGCCAGCAGTGATCCGATCCTCCGGGACAGGCCACTGGACAGCTATGGCTACACCTTC
>TRBV28|12|NA|TRBJ2-3|NA
CASSAEGDTQYF
TGTGCCAGCAGTGCGGAGGGAGATACGCAGTATTTT
>TRBV19|14|TRBD2|TRBJ2-7|NA
CASRTERGDYEQYF
TGTGCCAGTAGGACTGAGCGGGGGGACTACGAGCAGTACTTC
>TRBV12-3/TRBV12-4|14|TRBD2|TRBJ2-4|few
CASSKGLGVNIQYF
TGTGCCAGCAGCAAGGGACTAGGGGTAAACATTCAGTACTTC
>TRBV6-4|14|NA|TRBJ1-5|few
CASTCGRLNQPQHF
TGTGCCAGCACCTGTGGGCGACTCAATCAGCCCCAGCATTTT
>TRBV6-5|13|NA|TRBJ1-1|NA
CASSFQGPTEAFF
TGTGCCAGCAGTTTTCAAGGGCCCACTGAAGCTTTCTTT
>TRBV11-2|12|NA|TRBJ2-7|few
CASRGGAWEQYF
TGTGCCAGCAGGGGGGGGGCGTGGGAGCAGTACTTC